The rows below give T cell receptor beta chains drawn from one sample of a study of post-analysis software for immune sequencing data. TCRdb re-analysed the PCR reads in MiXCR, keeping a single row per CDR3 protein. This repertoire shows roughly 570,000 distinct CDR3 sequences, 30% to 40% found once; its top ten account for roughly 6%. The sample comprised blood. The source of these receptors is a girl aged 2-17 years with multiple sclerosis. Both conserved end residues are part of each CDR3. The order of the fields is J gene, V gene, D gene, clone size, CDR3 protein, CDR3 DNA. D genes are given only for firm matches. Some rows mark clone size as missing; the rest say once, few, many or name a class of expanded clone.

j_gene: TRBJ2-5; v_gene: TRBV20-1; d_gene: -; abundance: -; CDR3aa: CSAETTGGTQYF; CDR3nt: TGCAGTGCTGAAACAACCGGAGGGACCCAGTACTTC
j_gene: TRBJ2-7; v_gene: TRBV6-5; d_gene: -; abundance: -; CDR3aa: CASSERGTAGQYF; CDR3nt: TGTGCCAGCAGTGAAAGGGGGACCGCCGGGCAGTACTTC
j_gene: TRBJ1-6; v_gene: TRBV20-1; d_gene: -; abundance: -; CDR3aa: CSARDLRRNYNSPLHF; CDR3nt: TGCAGTGCTAGAGATCTCAGACGGAACTATAATTCACCCCTCCACTTT
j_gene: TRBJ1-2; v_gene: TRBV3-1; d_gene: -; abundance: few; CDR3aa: CASSHPGGTRYGHTF; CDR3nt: TGTGCCAGCAGCCACCCTGGGGGGACCCGCTATGGCCACACCTTC
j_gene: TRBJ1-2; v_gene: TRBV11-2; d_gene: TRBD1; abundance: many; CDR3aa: CASSQVFGQGDGYTF; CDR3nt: TGTGCCAGCAGCCAGGTGTTCGGACAGGGGGATGGCTACACCTTC
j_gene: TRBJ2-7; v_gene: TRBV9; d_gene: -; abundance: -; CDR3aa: CASSVAGTALTYEQYF; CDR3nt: TGTGCCAGCAGCGTAGCCGGGACCGCCTTAACCTACGAGCAGTACTTC
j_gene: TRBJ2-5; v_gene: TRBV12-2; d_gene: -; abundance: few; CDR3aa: CASRLRGERQETQYF; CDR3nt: TGTGCAAGTCGCTTGCGGGGGGAAAGGCAAGAGACCCAGTACTTC
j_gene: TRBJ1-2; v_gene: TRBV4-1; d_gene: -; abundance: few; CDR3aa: CASSQDVRVGYGYTF; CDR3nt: TGCGCCAGCAGCCAAGACGTTAGGGTGGGCTATGGCTACACCTTC
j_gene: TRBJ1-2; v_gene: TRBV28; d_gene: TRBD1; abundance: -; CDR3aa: CASSSRTGRGTIYGYTF; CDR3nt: TGTGCCAGCAGTTCGCGGACAGGGCGTGGAACTATCTATGGCTACACCTTC
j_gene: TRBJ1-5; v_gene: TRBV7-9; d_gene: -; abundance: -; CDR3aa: CASSFTGTGEDQPQHF; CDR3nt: TGTGCCAGCAGCTTTACCGGGACCGGGGAAGATCAGCCCCAGCATTTT
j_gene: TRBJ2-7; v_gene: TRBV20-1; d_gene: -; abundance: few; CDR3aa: CSARLQADYEQYF; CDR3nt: TGCAGTGCTAGACTTCAGGCCGACTACGAGCAGTACTTC
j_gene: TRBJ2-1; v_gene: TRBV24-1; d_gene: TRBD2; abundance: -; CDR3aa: CATSGGLAVNNEQFF; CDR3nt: TGTGCCACCAGTGGGGGACTAGCGGTCAACAATGAGCAGTTCTTC
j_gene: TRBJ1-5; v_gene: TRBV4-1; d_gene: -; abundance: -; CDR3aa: CASSQDRPGSQPQHF; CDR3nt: TGCGCCAGCAGCCAAGATAGGCCCGGCTCTCAGCCCCAGCATTTT
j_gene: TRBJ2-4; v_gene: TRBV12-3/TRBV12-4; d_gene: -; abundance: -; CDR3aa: CASSSFPGDNIQYF; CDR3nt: TGTGCCAGCAGTTCCTTTCCTGGCGATAACATTCAGTACTTC
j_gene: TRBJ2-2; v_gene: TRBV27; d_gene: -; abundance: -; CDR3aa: CASSLYTNTGELFF; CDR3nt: TGTGCCAGCAGTTTGTATACAAACACCGGGGAGCTGTTTTTT